This TCR beta chain appears in the sequencing data of a study of blood T cell repertoires in COVID-19. Study-level background: Acute and convalescent COVID-19 specimens originated in the United States, Italy and Spain. The cDNA or gDNA used as material had been derived from T cells, B-cell-depleted T cells, or PBMCs.

This clone occurred a few times. Germline V lookup: CDR1 SGHTA, CDR2 FQGNSA. J lost 2 bases, V lost 8 bases, and 8 bases had no gene match. This CDR3 is built from 14 residues. Method: immunoSEQ multiplex PCR; TCRdb's copy keeps in-frame clones and lacks some. Counted here are tens of thousands of clones, over 70% occurring once; the ten biggest clones make up about 5%. What was sequenced was peripheral blood. The clonotype was recovered from a man aged 45 to 65 with active COVID-19. The chain combines TRBV7-2 with TRBJ2-7; 8 bases fit TRBD2. The CDR3 bases are TGTGCCAGCGGTCGGCTAGCGGGTACCTACGAGCAGTACTTC. Protein: CASGRLAGTYEQYF.